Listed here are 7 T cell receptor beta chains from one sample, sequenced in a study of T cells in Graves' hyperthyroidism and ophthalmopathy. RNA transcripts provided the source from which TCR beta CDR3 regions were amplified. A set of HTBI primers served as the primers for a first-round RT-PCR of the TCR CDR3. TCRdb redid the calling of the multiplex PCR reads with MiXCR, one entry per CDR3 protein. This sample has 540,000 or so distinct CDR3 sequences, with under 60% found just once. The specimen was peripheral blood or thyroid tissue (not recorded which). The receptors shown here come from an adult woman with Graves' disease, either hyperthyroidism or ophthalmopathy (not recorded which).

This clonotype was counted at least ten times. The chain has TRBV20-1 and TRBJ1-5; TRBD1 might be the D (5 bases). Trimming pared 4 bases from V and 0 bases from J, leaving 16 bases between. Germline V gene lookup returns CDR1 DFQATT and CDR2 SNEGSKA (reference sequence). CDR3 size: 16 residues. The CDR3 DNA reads TGCAGTGCTACCCCAAGGGGCCCCTATAGCAATCAGCCCCAGCATTTT. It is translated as CSATPRGPYSNQPQHF.

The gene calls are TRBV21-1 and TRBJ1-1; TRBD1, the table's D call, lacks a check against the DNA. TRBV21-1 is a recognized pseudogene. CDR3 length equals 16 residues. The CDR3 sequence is CASRKITGGTDTEALF. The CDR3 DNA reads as TGTGCCAGCAGGAAAATTACAGGGGGCACCGACACTGAAGCTCTCTTT.

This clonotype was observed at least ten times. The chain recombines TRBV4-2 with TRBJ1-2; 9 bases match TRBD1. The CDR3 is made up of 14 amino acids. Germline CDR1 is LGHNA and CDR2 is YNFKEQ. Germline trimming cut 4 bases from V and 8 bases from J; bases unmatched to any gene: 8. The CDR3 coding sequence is TGTGCCAGCAGCCCTGGACAGGGGATGGGAGGCTACACCTTC. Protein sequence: CASSPGQGMGGYTF.

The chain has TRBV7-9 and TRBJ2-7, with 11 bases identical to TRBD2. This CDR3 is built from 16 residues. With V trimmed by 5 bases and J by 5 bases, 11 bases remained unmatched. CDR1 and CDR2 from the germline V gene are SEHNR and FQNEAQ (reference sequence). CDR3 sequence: CASSSELAGEHNEQYF. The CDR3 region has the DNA TGTGCCAGCAGCAGTGAACTAGCGGGAGAGCACAACGAGCAGTACTTC.

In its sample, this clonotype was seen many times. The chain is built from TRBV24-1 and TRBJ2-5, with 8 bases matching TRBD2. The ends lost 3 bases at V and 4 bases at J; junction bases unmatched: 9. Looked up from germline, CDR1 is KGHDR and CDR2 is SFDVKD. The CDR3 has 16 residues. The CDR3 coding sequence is TGTGCCACCAGTGATCCGACCGGGACTAGAGGAGAGACCCAGTACTTC. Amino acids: CATSDPTGTRGETQYF.

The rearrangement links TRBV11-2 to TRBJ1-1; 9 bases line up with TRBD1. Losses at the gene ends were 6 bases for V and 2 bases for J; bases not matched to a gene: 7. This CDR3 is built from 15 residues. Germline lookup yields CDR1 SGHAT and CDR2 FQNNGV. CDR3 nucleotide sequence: TGTGCCAGCAGGACCGGGACAGGGAGAAACACTGAAGCTTTCTTT. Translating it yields CASRTGTGRNTEAFF.

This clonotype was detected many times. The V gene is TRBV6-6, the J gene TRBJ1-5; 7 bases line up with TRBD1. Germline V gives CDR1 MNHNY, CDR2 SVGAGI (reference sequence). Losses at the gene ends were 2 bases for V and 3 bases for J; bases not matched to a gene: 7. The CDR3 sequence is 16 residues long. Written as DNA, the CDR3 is TGTGCCAGCAGTTACCCTGGACAGGCGAACAATCAGCCCCAGCATTTT. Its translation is CASSYPGQANNQPQHF.